Shown below are 18 T cell receptor beta chains from a single sample sequenced in a study of T cell responses to AZD1222 COVID-19 vaccine. Sequenced by immunoSEQ multiplex PCR; TCRdb stores in-frame clones only, minus some. The data show fewer than 150,000 clones, 93% seen once. The sequencing used peripheral blood, collected on day 0 of AZD1222 vaccination. The receptors shown here come from an adult in good health.

The genes are TRBV5-5 and TRBJ1-5; D call uncertain. The CDR3 loop spans 15 amino acids. The germline V and J ends were trimmed by 3 bases and 4 bases, with 14 bases remaining between them. Germline CDR1 SGHKS, CDR2 YYEKEE (reference sequence). The CDR3 region is CASSSTGTLNQPQHF. For the CDR3, the DNA is TGTGCCAGCAGCTCGACGGGAACCTTAAATCAGCCCCAGCATTTT.

V is TRBV2 and J is TRBJ2-7; a weak D match, TRBD1 (5 bases). The germline gives CDR1 SNHLY, CDR2 FYNNEI. This CDR3 has 15 amino acids. The V end lost 8 bases, the J end lost 2 bases, and 19 bases lay between the germline ends. Here the CDR3 DNA reads TGTGCCAGCTCTCACGTAGCAGGGAAAACCTACGAGCAGTACTTC. Amino acid sequence: CASSHVAGKTYEQYF. The full variable domain, completed using reference TRBV2 and TRBJ2-7, is EPEVTQTPSHQVTQMGQEVILRCVPISNHLYFYWYRQILGQKVEFLVSFYNNEISEKSEIFDDQFSVERPDGSNFTLKIRSTKLEDSAMYFCASSHVAGKTYEQYFGPGTRLTVT.

The V call is TRBV6-5, the J call TRBJ1-1; D gene ambiguous. This CDR3 spans 11 amino acids. With 9 bases removed from V and 3 bases from J, the gap between germline ends came to 8 bases. From germline, CDR1 is MNHEY and CDR2 SVGAGI. The CDR3: CASVTYTEAFF. The DNA for the CDR3 is TGTGCCAGTGTCACTTACACTGAAGCTTTCTTT.

The rearrangement uses TRBV23-1 and TRBJ1-2; D remains unclear. TRBV23-1 is an open reading frame, and its role is uncertain. CDR3 length: 15 amino acids. V dropped 9 bases and J dropped 8 bases, with 25 bases sitting between them. The CDR3 nucleotides are TGCGCCAGATCTACCCTTGGACCTCCAAGCGAGGGCTACACCTTC. Translated: CARSTLGPPSEGYTF.

The sample holds one count of this clone. This chain joins TRBV10-3 and TRBJ2-2; the D is unclear. CDR1 and CDR2 from the germline V gene are ENHRY and SYGVKD. Deletions cut 7 bases from V and 2 bases from J, with 8 bases between. The CDR3 sequence is 13 residues long. The CDR3 bases are TGTGCCATCAATCTGGATAACACCGGGGAGCTGTTTTTT. Translation: CAINLDNTGELFF.

The chain links TRBV6-5 to TRBJ1-6; D unclear. The CDR3 spans 14 residues. V lost 3 bases and J lost 9, with 12 bases in between. Looked up from germline, CDR1 is MNHEY and CDR2 is SVGAGI. The CDR3 sequence is CASSYLTESSPLHF. CDR3 DNA: TGTGCCAGCAGTTATCTCACGGAGAGTTCACCCCTCCACTTT.

This chain joins TRBV5-6 and TRBJ1-2; D gene unclear. CDR3 length equals 15 residues. Between the trimmed V and J ends, which lost 4 bases and 8 bases, there was a span of 21 bases. Germline CDR1 SGHDT, CDR2 YYEEEE. CDR3 sequence (DNA): TGTGCCAGCAGCCTTCGTTTGCGGGTTCTCAACGGCTACACCTTC. As protein: CASSLRLRVLNGYTF.

The chain couples TRBV29-1 to TRBJ1-1; D is ambiguous. The CDR3 has 13 amino acids. The V end lost 4 bases, the J end lost 2 bases, and 11 bases lay between the germline ends. Germline CDR1 reads SQVTM; CDR2 reads ANQGSEA. The CDR3 protein is CSVGRTVNTEAFF. The CDR3 bases are TGCAGCGTTGGCCGGACGGTCAACACTGAAGCTTTCTTT.

The chain uses TRBV29-1 and TRBJ1-1; maybe TRBD1 (5 bases). The V gene's germline CDR1 is SQVTM and CDR2 ANQGSEA. Trimming removed 7 bases from V and 4 bases from J, with 13 bases in between. The CDR3 is 12 amino acids. The CDR3 is CSAPGTGTEAFF. CDR3 DNA: TGCAGCGCCCCAGGGACGGGCACTGAAGCTTTCTTT.

The genes are TRBV12-5 and TRBJ2-3; a possible D gene is TRBD2 (6 bases). Germline V gives CDR1 LGHNT, CDR2 FRNRAP. V was shortened by 0 bases and J by 0 bases, with 13 bases between the two germline ends. The CDR3 totals 17 residues. The DNA for the CDR3 is TGTGCTAGTGGTTTGGTACGAAATAGCGGAAGCACAGATACGCAGTATTTT. It encodes CASGLVRNSGSTDTQYF.

J is TRBJ2-1 and V is TRBV11-2; TRBD1 might be the D (6 bases). The CDR3 has 16 amino acids. Germline lookup yields CDR1 SGHAT and CDR2 FQNNGV. V shed 4 bases and J shed 7 bases, with 20 bases lying between them. The CDR3 here is CASSSPKGVVGNEQFF. The CDR3 nucleotides are TGTGCCAGCAGCTCACCCAAGGGGGTGGTTGGTAATGAGCAGTTCTTC.

The chain joins TRBV15 to TRBJ1-1; D is ambiguous. The germline V and J ends were trimmed by 4 bases and 10 bases, with 16 bases remaining between them. Germline V gives CDR1 LNHNV, CDR2 YYDKDF (reference sequence). The CDR3 length is 13 residues. For the CDR3, the DNA is TGTGCCACCAGCACACATCTAATCCCACTAGCTTTCTTT. The encoded protein is CATSTHLIPLAFF.

The rearrangement links TRBV18 to TRBJ2-7; D gene uncertain. CDR3 size: 17 residues. Germline values: CDR1 KGHSH, CDR2 LQKENI. V was pared by 4 bases and J by 0 bases, with 19 bases between. The CDR3 DNA is TGTGCCAGCTCACTGAGCACTCCTCTGGTGAGCTCCTACGAGCAGTACTTC. Translation: CASSLSTPLVSSYEQYF.

The rearrangement links TRBV19 to TRBJ2-3; D gene ambiguous. Trimming stripped 5 bases from V and 5 bases from J, with 8 bases between. Per germline, CDR1 LNHDA and CDR2 SQIVND (reference sequence). The CDR3 runs 12 residues. The CDR3 nucleotides are TGTGCCAGTAGTTCCTTCCGAGATACGCAGTATTTT. Protein: CASSSFRDTQYF.

This clone was observed once. The chain uses TRBV6-5 and TRBJ2-2; TRBD2 aligns across 7 bases. Germline V lookup: CDR1 MNHEY, CDR2 SVGAGI. The V and J ends lost 8 bases and 4 bases, in that order; junction bases with no gene match: 4. This CDR3 is 13 amino acids long. CDR3 coding DNA: TGTGCCAGCGTGGTAGCGGGCACCGGGGAGCTGTTTTTT. Translated, it gives CASVVAGTGELFF.

This sequence joins TRBV9 and TRBJ1-5; possible D gene TRBD1, 5 bases. This CDR3 is 15 amino acids long. Deletions cut 3 bases from V and 4 bases from J, with 14 bases between. Germline CDR1 reads SGDLS; CDR2 reads YYNGEE. Here the CDR3 reads CASSAARDGNQPQHF. CDR3 in DNA: TGTGCCAGCAGCGCGGCCAGGGATGGGAATCAGCCCCAGCATTTT.

This chain joins TRBV18 and TRBJ1-2; D is unresolved. V lost 2 bases and J 5 bases, leaving 6 bases between the germline ends. There are 12 residues in the CDR3. CDR1 and CDR2 (germline): KGHSH, LQKENI. The CDR3 sequence is CASSPGLYGYTF. CDR3 bases: TGTGCCAGCTCACCAGGGCTATATGGCTACACCTTC.

The gene calls are TRBV4-1 and TRBJ2-3; 10 nucleotides line up with TRBD2. Trimming cost V 2 bases and J 3 bases; bases outside gene matches: 2. Per the germline V gene, CDR1 is MGHRA and CDR2 is YSYEKL. This CDR3 contains 15 residues. The CDR3 spells CASSQILAGTDTQYF. In nucleotides, the CDR3 is TGCGCCAGCAGCCAAATACTAGCGGGGACAGATACGCAGTATTTT.